These 26 T cell receptor beta chains originate from one sample sequenced in a study of cytomegalovirus exposure and HLA in healthy donors. The study ran its PCR with 60 Vbeta and 13 Jbeta primers. Sequencing was performed with immunoSEQ multiplex PCR; in TCRdb, only in-frame clones are kept and a portion is missing. Here the sample spans some 180,000 clones, around 88% being singletons. Sequencing input: PBMCs. The receptors were sampled from a man aged 35 to 55 in good health and CMV-seropositive.

The CDR3 sequence: CAWITEETQYF. DNA of the CDR3: TGTGCCTGGATAACGGAAGAGACCCAGTACTTC. V gene TRBV30 combines with J gene TRBJ2-5; D remains unclear. V lost 4 bases, J lost 3 bases, and 6 bases lay in between. Germline V gives CDR1 GTSNPN, CDR2 SVGIG (reference sequence). This CDR3 contains 11 residues.

This clone has just one count. The rearrangement joins TRBV7-2 to TRBJ2-7, with TRBD2 matching over 9 bases. V gave up 3 bases and J gave up 7 bases; unmatched junction bases: 7. The CDR3 is 14 amino acids. Germline V gene lookup returns CDR1 SGHTA and CDR2 FQGNSA. This CDR3 reads CASSLGLARVEQYF. DNA for the CDR3: TGTGCCAGCAGCTTGGGACTAGCAAGGGTGGAGCAGTACTTC.

The chain joins TRBV4-3 to TRBJ1-1; D gene unclear. Between the trimmed V and J ends, which lost 0 bases and 1 base, there was a span of 6 bases. The CDR3 length is 14 residues. Germline values: CDR1 LGHNA, CDR2 YSLEER. The CDR3 sequence: CASSQETTNTEAFF. The DNA for the CDR3 is TGCGCCAGCAGCCAAGAGACAACGAACACTGAAGCTTTCTTT.

The chain is built from TRBV2 and TRBJ2-3; maybe TRBD2 (5 bases). CDR1 is SNHLY and CDR2 is FYNNEI in the germline V gene. The CDR3 contains 15 residues. V was shortened by 4 bases and J by 0 bases, with 11 bases between the two germline ends. CDR3 sequence reads: CASSGLATSTDTQYF. CDR3 nucleotide sequence: TGTGCCAGCAGTGGCCTAGCTACTAGCACAGATACGCAGTATTTT. The whole variable domain, remainder taken from reference TRBV2 and TRBJ2-3, is EPEVTQTPSHQVTQMGQEVILRCVPISNHLYFYWYRQILGQKVEFLVSFYNNEISEKSEIFDDQFSVERPDGSNFTLKIRSTKLEDSAMYFCASSGLATSTDTQYFGPGTRLTVL.

This chain links TRBV28 with TRBJ1-5; 7 bases are shared with TRBD1. Trimming took 7 bases from V and 6 from J; bases not matched to a gene: 6. The length of the CDR3 is 13 residues. Germline assignment: CDR1 MDHEN and CDR2 SYDVKM. This chain's CDR3 is CASNDRVGQPQHF. CDR3 nucleotide sequence: TGTGCCAGCAATGACAGGGTTGGTCAGCCCCAGCATTTT. Full variable domain (rest looked up from reference TRBV28 and TRBJ1-5): DVKVTQSSRYLVKRTGEKVFLECVQDMDHENMFWYRQDPGLGLRLIYFSYDVKMKEKGDIPEGYSVSREKKERFSLILESASTNQTSMYLCASNDRVGQPQHFGDGTRLSIL.

This clone was seen a few times. V gene TRBV19 combines with J gene TRBJ2-1; 10 nucleotides line up with TRBD2. Germline-derived CDR1 and CDR2 are LNHDA and SQIVND (reference sequence). CDR3 length: 13 residues. The V gene end was trimmed by 7 bases and the J gene end by 10 bases; junction bases not matched to a gene: 7. The CDR3 is CASTPSGSREQFF. The CDR3 region has the DNA TGTGCCAGTACCCCTAGCGGGAGCCGAGAGCAGTTCTTC. The whole variable domain, filled in from reference TRBV19 and TRBJ2-1, reads DGGITQSPKYLFRKEGQNVTLSCEQNLNHDAMYWYRQDPGQGLRLIYYSQIVNDFQKGDIAEGYSVSREKKESFPLTVTSAQKNPTAFYLCASTPSGSREQFFGPGTRLTVL.

The sample holds one count of this clone. V and J are TRBV5-6 and TRBJ1-3; 7 bases match TRBD1. CDR1 and CDR2 (germline): SGHDT, YYEEEE. There are 16 residues in the CDR3. The V and J ends lost 4 bases and 0 bases, in that order; junction bases with no gene match: 7. CDR3 bases: TGTGCCAGCAGCCCTTCGGGACAGCCCTCTGGAAACACCATATATTTT. Its protein is CASSPSGQPSGNTIYF.

The rearrangement uses TRBV18 and TRBJ1-2; 7 positions match TRBD1. V dropped 3 bases and J dropped 6; count of bases not matched to a gene: 16. The CDR3 has 17 residues. Germline lookup yields CDR1 KGHSH and CDR2 LQKENI. CDR3 sequence (DNA): TGTGCCAGCTCACCTAGTTTCTCGACAGGGCTAACGAATGGCTACACCTTC. This codes for CASSPSFSTGLTNGYTF. Full variable domain (rest looked up from reference TRBV18 and TRBJ1-2): NAGVMQNPRHLVRRRGQEARLRCSPMKGHSHVYWYRQLPEEGLKFMVYLQKENIIDESGMPKERFSAEFPKEGPSILRIQQVVRGDSAAYFCASSPSFSTGLTNGYTFGSGTRLTVV.

This chain uses TRBV5-4 with TRBJ2-1; D is unclear. The CDR3 extends over 12 amino acids. Trimming stripped 1 base from V and 10 bases from J, with 9 bases between. The germline gives CDR1 SGHNT, CDR2 YYREEE (reference sequence). CDR3 amino acids: CASSLTFQEQFF. The CDR3 nucleotides read TGTGCCAGCAGCTTGACCTTCCAGGAGCAGTTCTTC.

With regard to this clone: Other DNA variants within this sample encode the same CDR3. The chain couples TRBV7-9 to TRBJ2-1; D is undetermined. The CDR3 extends over 14 amino acids. Trimming took off 0 bases at V and 1 base at J, with 4 bases between the two ends. The germline V gene has CDR1 SEHNR and CDR2 FQNEAQ (reference sequence). CDR3 sequence (DNA): TGTGCCAGCAGCTTAGCCGGTTCCTACAATGAGCAGTTCTTC. Encoded protein: CASSLAGSYNEQFF.

J is TRBJ2-7 and V is TRBV29-1, with 7 bases identical to TRBD1. Trimming cost V 4 bases and J 2 bases; bases outside gene matches: 2. This CDR3 comprises 12 residues. Germline V CDR1 and CDR2: SQVTM, ANQGSEA. The CDR3 here is CSVAGTAYEQYF. The CDR3 nucleotides are TGCAGCGTTGCCGGGACAGCCTACGAGCAGTACTTC.

The genes are TRBV6-5 and TRBJ2-2; 7 positions match TRBD1. The CDR3 covers 15 residues. V dropped 6 bases and J dropped 5; count of bases not matched to a gene: 9. Germline-derived CDR1 and CDR2 are MNHEY and SVGAGI. Here the CDR3 DNA reads TGTGCCAGCAGCGTACAGGGGTTGGCAACCGGGGAGCTGTTTTTT. Translating it yields CASSVQGLATGELFF.

The chain links TRBV28 to TRBJ1-1; TRBD1 aligns across 9 bases. This CDR3 is built from 16 residues. The germline V gene has CDR1 MDHEN and CDR2 SYDVKM. V gave up 5 bases and J gave up 5 bases; unmatched junction bases: 12. In nucleotides, the CDR3 is TGTGCCAGCAGTCTCCCGAGGGGACAGGGTAGGACTGAAGCTTTCTTT. Protein sequence: CASSLPRGQGRTEAFF. Full variable domain (remainder filled in from reference TRBV28 and TRBJ1-1): DVKVTQSSRYLVKRTGEKVFLECVQDMDHENMFWYRQDPGLGLRLIYFSYDVKMKEKGDIPEGYSVSREKKERFSLILESASTNQTSMYLCASSLPRGQGRTEAFFGQGTRLTVV.

CDR3 nucleotides: TGTGCCACCACAGGGGTATGGGATCAGCCCCAGCATTTT. Its translation: CATTGVWDQPQHF. The rearrangement uses TRBV28 and TRBJ1-5; 7 nucleotides match TRBD1. Germline loops: CDR1 MDHEN, CDR2 SYDVKM. This CDR3 is built from 13 residues. V was clipped by 10 bases and J by 5 bases; unmatched bases: 8.

The chain combines TRBV29-1 with TRBJ2-1; TRBD2 matches at 12 bases. This CDR3 contains 15 residues. CDR1 is SQVTM, CDR2 ANQGSEA, per germline. Trimming cost V 2 bases and J 9 bases; bases outside gene matches: 8. CDR3 sequence reads: CSVERRLAGVGEQFF. The DNA of the CDR3 is TGCAGCGTTGAAAGGAGACTAGCGGGAGTAGGTGAGCAGTTCTTC.

The chain couples TRBV4-2 to TRBJ2-7; no clear D. The length of the CDR3 is 14 residues. In germline, CDR1 is LGHNA, CDR2 YNFKEQ. V lost 0 bases and J 2 bases, leaving 8 bases between the germline ends. CDR3 in amino acids: CASSQELGAYEQYF. CDR3 DNA sequence: TGTGCCAGCAGCCAAGAGCTAGGAGCCTACGAGCAGTACTTC.

Details on this clone: Other DNA sequences from this sample encode an identical CDR3 as well. The chain employs TRBV5-1 and TRBJ2-5, with TRBD2 matching over 11 bases. The CDR3 has 14 amino acids. CDR1 is SGHRS, CDR2 YFSETQ, per germline. V lost 2 bases to trimming and J lost 3 bases; unmatched junction nucleotides: 0. The CDR3 protein is CASSLLAGEETQYF. CDR3 bases: TGCGCCAGCAGCTTACTAGCGGGAGAAGAGACCCAGTACTTC.

This clone has only one observation. The DNA for the CDR3 is TGTGCCAGTAGCCTCGTCGGACAAGGGTTAGAGAATGAGCAGTTCTTC. This sequence encodes CASSLVGQGLENEQFF. The chain joins TRBV19 to TRBJ2-1; a weak D match, TRBD1 (5 bases). The CDR3 length is 16 residues. Between the trimmed V and J ends, which lost 6 bases and 7 bases, there was a span of 22 bases. Germline values: CDR1 LNHDA, CDR2 SQIVND (reference sequence).

The rearrangement links TRBV7-8 to TRBJ2-5; TRBD2 aligns across 13 bases. The CDR3 spans 15 residues. Germline V lookup: CDR1 SGHVS, CDR2 FQNEAQ. V was pared by 3 bases and J by 4 bases, with 2 bases of the junction left unmatched. This chain's CDR3 is CASSLGTSGTETQYF. In DNA form, the CDR3 reads TGTGCCAGCAGCTTGGGGACTAGCGGGACAGAGACCCAGTACTTC.

This clone was observed a single time. The J gene is TRBJ2-2, the V gene TRBV6-5; D remains ambiguous. The germline V gene has CDR1 MNHEY and CDR2 SVGAGI. The CDR3 has 13 residues. V lost 6 bases and J lost 6, with 11 bases in between. CDR3 loop: CASSPLGPGELFF. CDR3 DNA sequence: TGTGCCAGCAGCCCATTGGGCCCCGGGGAGCTGTTTTTT.

Of note for this clone: Germline and junction disagree at one end, which may indicate a read error. V is TRBV2 and J is TRBJ2-4; TRBD1 is a possible D gene (6 bases). The germline V gene encodes CDR1 SNHLY and CDR2 FYNNEI. This CDR3 is 15 amino acids long. The CDR3 nucleotides read TGTGCCAGCAGTCCACAGGGCCTAGCCAAAAACAGTCAGTACTTC. Its translation: CASSPQGLAKNSQYF.

The chain recombines TRBV28 with TRBJ2-7; no reliable D call. Germline V gene data show CDR1 as MDHEN and CDR2 as SYDVKM. This CDR3 comprises 12 residues. Trimming removed 6 bases from V and 2 bases from J, with 8 bases in between. The CDR3 DNA follows: TGTGCCAGCAGACATAGCACCTACGAGCAGTACTTC. Translation gives CASRHSTYEQYF.

This chain joins TRBV18 and TRBJ2-7, with 8 bases aligning to TRBD2. V gave up 6 bases and J gave up 3 bases; unmatched junction bases: 10. This CDR3 spans 15 amino acids. Germline CDR1 KGHSH, CDR2 LQKENI. The DNA of the CDR3 is TGTGCCAGCTCGCCCATTAGCGGGACTCACTACGAGCAGTACTTC. As protein: CASSPISGTHYEQYF.

The gene calls are TRBV5-1 and TRBJ1-6, with TRBD1 as a possible D gene (6 bases). Trimming left V 4 bases short and J 0 bases short, with 14 bases between. Germline CDR1 reads SGHRS; CDR2 reads YFSETQ. CDR3 length equals 17 residues. CDR3 sequence: CASSPQGTVSYNSPLHF. The CDR3 DNA reads TGCGCCAGCAGCCCCCAGGGGACGGTCTCCTATAATTCACCCCTCCACTTT.

The chain uses TRBV5-1 and TRBJ2-7, with D maybe TRBD2 (5 bases). With 0 bases removed from V and 6 bases from J, the gap between germline ends came to 13 bases. The CDR3 length is 14 residues. From germline, CDR1 is SGHRS and CDR2 YFSETQ. The CDR3 is CASSLGLASREQYF. CDR3 coding DNA: TGCGCCAGCAGCTTGGGATTGGCTAGCCGCGAGCAGTACTTC. The full variable domain, in which reference TRBV5-1 and TRBJ2-7 provide the parts outside the CDR3, is KAGVTQTPRYLIKTRGQQVTLSCSPISGHRSVSWYQQTPGQGLQFLFEYFSETQRNKGNFPGRFSGRQFSNSRSEMNVSTLELGDSALYLCASSLGLASREQYFGPGTRLTVT.

The chain has TRBV28 and TRBJ2-3; D is unresolved. V lost 8 bases and J lost 5, with 8 bases in between. Looked up from germline, CDR1 is MDHEN and CDR2 is SYDVKM. The CDR3 spans 11 residues. CDR3 bases: TGTGCCAGCGCCTATGTAGATACGCAGTATTTT. Translating it yields CASAYVDTQYF.